The next 11 T cell receptor beta chains were all read from a single sample in a study of T cells in Graves' hyperthyroidism and ophthalmopathy. TCR beta CDR3 regions were amplified from RNA transcripts. The HTBI primer set served for first-round RT-PCR of the TCR CDR3. MiXCR was run by TCRdb on the multiplex PCR reads, yielding one entry per CDR3 protein. Of approximately 720,000 distinct CDR3 sequences in the sample, roughly a sixth were seen once. The material sequenced was blood. These receptors came from a woman aged 45 to 65 with Graves' hyperthyroidism that later progressed to Graves' ophthalmopathy.

This clonotype was seen at least ten times. V and J are TRBV3-1 and TRBJ2-5; D not resolved. The CDR3 has 14 amino acids. The ends were cut back, 3 bases at V and 2 bases at J, with 10 bases in the middle. Germline lookup yields CDR1 LGHDT and CDR2 YNNKEL (reference sequence). CDR3 sequence: CASSHGQTQETQYF. DNA for the CDR3: TGTGCCAGCAGCCATGGGCAGACACAAGAGACCCAGTACTTC.

This chain connects TRBV2 to TRBJ1-1; D is undetermined. Trimming removed 4 bases at V and 4 bases at J, with 13 bases between. CDR1 and CDR2 (germline): SNHLY, FYNNEI. There are 14 residues in the CDR3. The CDR3 is CASSAVLSSTEAFF. The CDR3 bases are TGTGCCAGCAGTGCGGTGTTGTCAAGCACTGAAGCTTTCTTT.

There are many counts of this clonotype. The chain has TRBV19 and TRBJ1-1; D may be TRBD1 (6 bases). Trimming took off 3 bases at V and 3 bases at J, with 8 bases between the two ends. This CDR3 region has 13 residues. Germline assignment: CDR1 LNHDA and CDR2 SQIVND (reference sequence). This CDR3 reads CASSMQGHTEAFF. As DNA, the CDR3 is TGTGCCAGTAGTATGCAGGGGCACACTGAAGCTTTCTTT. The entire variable domain, with the rest obtained from reference TRBV19 and TRBJ1-1, is as follows: DGGITQSPKYLFRKEGQNVTLSCEQNLNHDAMYWYRQDPGQGLRLIYYSQIVNDFQKGDIAEGYSVSREKKESFPLTVTSAQKNPTAFYLCASSMQGHTEAFFGQGTRLTVV.

With respect to this clonotype: A much larger clone lies a single base off, so this may be a read error. The V gene is TRBV2, the J gene TRBJ2-2; D unresolved. Trimming took off 4 bases at V and 4 bases at J, with 16 bases between the two ends. The CDR3 is 16 residues long. CDR1 and CDR2 from the germline V gene are SNHLY and FYNNEI. The CDR3 region has the DNA TGTGCCAGCAGTGGAGGCCGGGTTTGGATCACCGGGGAGCTGTTTTTT. It specifies CASSGGRVWITGELFF.

The CDR3, as DNA: TGTGCCAGCAGTGAATATGCGACAGGGGGAGCTTTCTTT. Residues: CASSEYATGGAFF. The rearrangement links TRBV25-1 to TRBJ1-1, with TRBD1 identical over 9 bases. Germline CDR1 MGHDK, CDR2 SYGVNS. The V gene end was trimmed by 0 bases and the J gene end by 10 bases; junction bases not matched to a gene: 3. CDR3 length: 13 amino acids.

This clonotype was seen at least ten times. The rearrangement links TRBV7-3 to TRBJ2-7; possibly TRBD2 for D (5 bases). CDR3 length: 13 amino acids. In germline, CDR1 is SGHTA, CDR2 FQGTGA. Trimming shortened V by 6 bases and J by 7 bases, and 16 bases separated the two germline ends. The CDR3 loop is CASRREVGSEQYF. CDR3 DNA sequence: TGTGCCAGCAGAAGGGAAGTAGGGAGTGAGCAGTACTTC.

The genes are TRBV6-1 and TRBJ1-2, with D tentatively TRBD1 (5 bases). The germline gives CDR1 MNHNS, CDR2 SASEGT. V gave up 7 bases and J gave up 0 bases, with 15 bases separating them. The length of the CDR3 is 15 residues. CDR3 bases: TGTGCCAGCAAAATAGCCCCAGGGTCTAACTATGGCTACACCTTC. It translates to CASKIAPGSNYGYTF.

The chain uses TRBV9 and TRBJ1-1; D is perhaps TRBD1 (5 bases). CDR1 is SGDLS, CDR2 YYNGEE, per germline. The CDR3 is made up of 15 amino acids. V lost 4 bases and J lost 0, with 13 bases in between. The DNA of the CDR3 is TGTGCCAGCAGCCTAGCGACAGATCTGAACACTGAAGCTTTCTTT. Its translation is CASSLATDLNTEAFF.

This clonotype was observed at least ten times. The gene calls are TRBV11-2 and TRBJ2-3, with D tentatively TRBD1 or TRBD2 (5 bases each). This CDR3 region has 15 residues. Germline V gives CDR1 SGHAT, CDR2 FQNNGV. Between the trimmed V and J ends, which lost 5 bases and 2 bases, there was a span of 14 bases. The CDR3 reads CASSARDLYTDTQYF. In nucleotides, the CDR3 is TGTGCCAGCAGCGCCCGGGACCTCTACACAGATACGCAGTATTTT.

The gene calls are TRBV6-1 and TRBJ1-6; 9 nucleotides agree with TRBD1. Germline assignment: CDR1 MNHNS and CDR2 SASEGT. The CDR3 consists of 19 residues. Trimming at V came to 5 bases and at J to 7 bases, leaving 18 bases not matched to a gene. DNA for the CDR3: TGTGCCAGCAGTCCCTTTGGTGGTACAGGGGGCGAAAAAAATTCACCCCTCCACTTT. Translated, it gives CASSPFGGTGGEKNSPLHF.

This clonotype has more than one count but fewer than ten. This rearrangement joins TRBV27 to TRBJ2-5, with a possible D match to TRBD1 (6 bases). Germline V gene lookup returns CDR1 MNHEY and CDR2 SMNVEV (reference sequence). The CDR3 is made up of 15 amino acids. V shed 4 bases and J shed 2 bases, with 14 bases lying between them. CDR3 nucleotides: TGTGCCAGCAGTTACAACCCCGACAGGCAAGAGACCCAGTACTTC. Translation: CASSYNPDRQETQYF.